This T cell receptor beta chain was sequenced in a study of T cells expressing NK-cell markers. The CDR3 runs 13 residues. Germline values: CDR1 MNHEY, CDR2 SVGEGT. No DNA is given; TCRdb re-called the 5' RACE reads and lists each CDR3 protein once. Recorded for this sample: about 260,000 distinct CDR3 sequences. The gene calls are TRBV6-2 or TRBV6-3 and TRBJ2-1; TCRdb returns TRBD1, unconfirmable since there is no DNA. Material for sequencing was blood T cells: a sorted CD56 or NKG2C T cell subset, CD4+ or CD8+ T cells, or bulk PBMC T cells (not recorded which). The source of this sequence is a man aged 18 to 30 in good health. The CDR3 loop reads CASTSGGYNEQFF.